The clone carrying this TCR beta chain was seen a single time. Original data processing: Estimation of nucleated cell counts relied on the amplification of reference gene primers. Assay: immunoSEQ multiplex PCR; the TCRdb copy retains only in-frame clones and omits some. V and J calls and clone size are copied from that table; D and trimming were computed from the DNA. The top ten hold approximately 4% of the sample, which has under 350,000 clones, approximately 86% seen once. Trimming stripped 6 bases from V and 2 bases from J, with 11 bases between. The CDR3 runs 13 residues. CDR1 is KGHSH, CDR2 LQKENI, per germline. The sample is drawn from a study of blood T cell repertoires in COVID-19. About the study: Sites across the United States, Italy and Spain contributed samples from acute and convalescent COVID-19. PBMCs, B-cell-depleted T cells, or T cells were the source of the cDNA or gDNA that made up the material.

Researchers sorted participants into cohorts using their self-reported clinical history. The material sequenced was PBMCs or T cells enriched from blood (not recorded which). The TCR originated in a woman aged 35 to 49 with acute COVID-19. This chain links TRBV18 with TRBJ2-7, with no clear D. CDR3 protein: CASSPGPTYEQYF. In DNA, the CDR3 is TGTGCCAGCTCCCCAGGCCCCACCTACGAGCAGTACTTC.